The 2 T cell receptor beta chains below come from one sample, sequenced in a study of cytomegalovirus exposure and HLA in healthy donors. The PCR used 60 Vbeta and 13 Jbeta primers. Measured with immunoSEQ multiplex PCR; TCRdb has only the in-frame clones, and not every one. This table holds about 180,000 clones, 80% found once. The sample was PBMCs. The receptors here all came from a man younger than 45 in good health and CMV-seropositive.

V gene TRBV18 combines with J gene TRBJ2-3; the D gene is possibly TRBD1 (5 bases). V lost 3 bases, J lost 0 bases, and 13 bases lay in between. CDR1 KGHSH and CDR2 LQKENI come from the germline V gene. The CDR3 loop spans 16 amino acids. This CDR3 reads CASSPVGQGSTDTQYF. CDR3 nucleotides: TGTGCCAGCTCACCGGTTGGGCAGGGAAGCACAGATACGCAGTATTTT.

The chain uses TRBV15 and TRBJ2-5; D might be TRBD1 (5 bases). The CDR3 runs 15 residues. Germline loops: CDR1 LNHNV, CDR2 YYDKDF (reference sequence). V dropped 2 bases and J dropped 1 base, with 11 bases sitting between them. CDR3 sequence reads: CATSRNLGVQETQYF. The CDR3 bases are TGTGCCACCAGCAGAAATCTAGGGGTCCAAGAGACCCAGTACTTC.